This T cell receptor beta chain was retrieved from a study of shared clonotypes between healthy human individuals. Notes on the study in general: Collection of samples was limited to blood; tissue repertoires likely differ.

The CDR3 covers 14 residues. V was clipped by 2 bases and J by 4 bases, with 10 bases between them. Germline-derived CDR1 and CDR2 are SGHAT and FQDESV (reference sequence). In regard to this clone: Antigen unknown.

Combining CD45RO+ cells with CCR7-negative CD45RA+ TemRA cells gave CD8 memory. Each cell subset's genomic DNA was divided evenly among several immunoSEQ plates. Clones were read by immunoSEQ multiplex PCR, and TCRdb kept only the in-frame ones, dropping some. The sample gives 300,000 to 400,000 clones, roughly 91% of which show up once; 15% to 20% is in the top ten. V gene TRBV11-1 combines with J gene TRBJ2-3; D gene uncertain. The origin of this receptor is a man aged 18 to 29 in good health. The material sequenced was memory CD8+ T cells sorted from blood. The subset is: CD45RO+ cells pooled with CCR7-negative TemRA cells. The CDR3 sequence is CASSLYPVPDTQYF. For the CDR3, the DNA is TGTGCCAGCAGCTTATACCCAGTACCAGATACGCAGTATTTT.